This T cell receptor (beta chain) stems from a study of T-cell memory formation after mild COVID-19. With regard to this clonotype: What it binds is not known.

This CDR3 has 12 residues. Between the trimmed V and J ends, which lost 7 bases and 6 bases, there was a span of 13 bases. Sample barcodes and UMIs were carried by the TCR alpha and TCR beta cDNA libraries that 5'RACE generated with constant-segment primers. In TCRdb, the 5' RACE reads were re-called with MiXCR into one record per CDR3 protein. The sample lists around 200,000 distinct CDR3 sequences, roughly a fifth seen once, with 23% in the top ten. Regarding the study as a whole: Some responding clones appeared in pre-infection memory, suggesting cross-reactive memory joined. Those CD4+ clones that contracted were mainly in CM and EM (CD8+ ones in EMRA). Clones that shrank (day 15 to 85) were balanced CD4/CD8, whereas later expanders leaned CD4+.

The sequence was obtained from an adult woman who had mild COVID-19 (a few samples of this study predate the infection). Cell type and time point are not known. Sequencing was performed on PBMCs or a T cell subset sorted from them (not recorded which). The chain uses TRBV12-3 or TRBV12-4 and TRBJ2-7, with D possibly TRBD2 on 6 matching bases. CDR3 in DNA: TGTGCCAGCACCGTGGGACTGGCCGAGCAGTACTTC. Its protein is CASTVGLAEQYF.